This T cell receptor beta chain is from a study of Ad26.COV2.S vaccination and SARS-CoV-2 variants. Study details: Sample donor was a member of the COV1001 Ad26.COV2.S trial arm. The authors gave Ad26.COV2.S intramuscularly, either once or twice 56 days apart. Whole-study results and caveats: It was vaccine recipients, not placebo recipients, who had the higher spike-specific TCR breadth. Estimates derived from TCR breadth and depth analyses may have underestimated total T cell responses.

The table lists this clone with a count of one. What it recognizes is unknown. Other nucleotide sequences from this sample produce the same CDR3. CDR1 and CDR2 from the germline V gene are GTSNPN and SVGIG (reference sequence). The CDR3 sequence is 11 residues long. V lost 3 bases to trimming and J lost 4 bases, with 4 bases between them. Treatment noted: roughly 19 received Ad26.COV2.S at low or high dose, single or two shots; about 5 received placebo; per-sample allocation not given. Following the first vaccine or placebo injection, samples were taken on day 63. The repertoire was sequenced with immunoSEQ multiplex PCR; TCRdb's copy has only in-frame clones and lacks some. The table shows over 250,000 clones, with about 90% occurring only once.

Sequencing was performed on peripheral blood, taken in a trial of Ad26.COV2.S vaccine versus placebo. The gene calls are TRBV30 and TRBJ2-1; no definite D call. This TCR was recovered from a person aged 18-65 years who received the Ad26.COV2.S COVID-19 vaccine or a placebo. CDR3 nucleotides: TGTGCCTGGAGGGCGTACAATGAGCAGTTCTTC. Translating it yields CAWRAYNEQFF.